This T cell receptor beta chain was profiled in a study of blood T cell repertoires in COVID-19 (dated by TCRdb to between 2020 and 2021). Describing the broader study: Samples covering the acute and convalescent phases of COVID-19 were provided by collaborators in the United States, Italy and Spain. The material from the prospective study consisted of cDNA or gDNA derived from T cells, B-cell-depleted T cells, or PBMCs. Deeply sampled blood TCRbeta repertoires from subjects exposed to, actively infected with, or recovered from COVID-19 were included in the dataset. The repertoires were released in a freely available public database intended as a resource for research on the immune response to SARS-CoV-2. The samples were drawn from the first 160 participants of the ongoing ImmuneRACE study and from more than 1,000 subjects provided by 6 global collaborators. A de-identified subject ID, COVID-19 status, age in years and sex were almost always included in the sample metadata. Where available, HLA class I and class II types were taken from metadata supplied by the sample provider and were not determined by assay-based typing.

Counted from cysteine to phenylalanine, this CDR3 has 18 amino acids. The kept DNA is CDR3 alone, 54 bases in frame from the first base. Looking up the germline V gene (reference sequence) yields CDR1 MNHEY and CDR2 SMNVEV. Trimming removed 2 bases from V and 0 bases from J; the gene matches leave 7 bases unexplained. Collaborating institutions collected whole blood in K2EDTA tubes following their own protocols. Collaborator samples were shipped for TCRbeta analysis as frozen whole blood, isolated PBMCs, or DNA extracted from either sample type. Findings and caveats that apply to the study as a whole: The amount of clinical and demographic metadata varied by source and participant and was provided uncurated.

A note on this clone: What antigen it recognizes has not been identified. No base-level quality is on record; no much larger clone is a single base apart.

TCRbeta CDR3 regions were amplified from genomic DNA using the immunoSEQ Assay, a bias-controlled multiplex PCR. On the authors' methods: The number of nucleated cells in each sample was estimated by amplification of reference gene primers within the assay. To quantify the absolute abundance of each unique TCRbeta CDR3 rearrangement, sequence reads were collapsed and filtered. For each sample, productive Simpson clonality was calculated as the square root of Simpson's diversity index over productive rearrangements. In its TCRdb copy, this immuneACCESS table keeps in-frame sequences only and misses some clones. Where compared with another copy, unresolved V genes explain less than half of these, and the others have no known cause. D and trimming were read from the DNA, whereas the V and J calls and clone size are those reported in that table. The sample table contains 25,000 to 30,000 clones; only one count was recorded for roughly 65% of them. Less than 20% of the sample is held by the ten biggest clonotypes.

This receptor chain uses TRBV27 and TRBJ2-1; TRBD2 fits 10 bases in the junction. Sample: peripheral blood. The clonotype was recovered from a human donor in a cohort sampled during active COVID-19. CDR3 region: CASSLIAGGRSSYNEQFF. The DNA reads as follows: TGTGCCAGCAGTTTAATAGCGGGAGGCCGTAGCTCCTACAATGAGCAGTTCTTC.